These 29 T cell receptor beta chains were sequenced from one sample in a study of blood T cell repertoires in COVID-19 (dated by TCRdb to about 2020). The receptor library was made with the immunoSEQ multiplex PCR assay. Here the immuneACCESS table is served through TCRdb, limited to in-frame sequences with V and J called. Missing clones are a known gap in these copies; in checked studies unresolved V genes cover under half, and the rest lacks a known reason. The sample records some 300,000 clones, around 91% of which are singletons. The ten largest make up 0.95% to 1.3% of the sample. Sequencing was done on a sample of peripheral blood. The receptor set was obtained from a woman in her 40s with COVID-19, enrolled during active disease.

V is TRBV14 and J is TRBJ2-5; 11 bases map to TRBD2. The CDR3 spans 17 residues. Losses at the gene ends were 2 bases for V and 5 bases for J; bases not matched to a gene: 10. Germline V gene lookup returns CDR1 SGHDN and CDR2 FVKESK. The DNA of the CDR3 is TGTGCCAGCAGCCAACCACTGACTAGCGGGGCGAGGGAGACCCAGTACTTC. Translated: CASSQPLTSGARETQYF. Combining the CDR3 with reference TRBV14 and TRBJ2-5 gives the whole variable domain EAGVTQFPSHSVIEKGQTVTLRCDPISGHDNLYWYRRVMGKEIKFLLHFVKESKQDESGMPNNRFLAERTGGTYSTLKVQPAELEDSGVYFCASSQPLTSGARETQYFGPGTRLLVL.

The chain has TRBV6-4 and TRBJ2-3; 9 positions match TRBD2. V was pared by 0 bases and J by 4 bases, with 2 bases of the junction left unmatched. Germline assignment: CDR1 MRHNA and CDR2 SNTAGT. The CDR3 loop spans 15 amino acids. This CDR3 is CASSDSTSGSDTQYF. In nucleotides, the CDR3 is TGTGCCAGCAGTGACTCGACTAGCGGTTCAGATACGCAGTATTTT.

The chain carries TRBV5-1 and TRBJ2-5; D is perhaps TRBD1 (7 bases). CDR3 size: 17 residues. V lost 1 base, J lost 5 bases, and 21 bases lay in between. The V gene's germline CDR1 is SGHRS and CDR2 YFSETQ. The CDR3 sequence is CASSLNSPQQGRETQYF. CDR3 nucleotides: TGCGCCAGCAGCTTGAACTCCCCCCAACAGGGGAGGGAGACCCAGTACTTC. Variable domain in full (rest from reference TRBV5-1 and TRBJ2-5): KAGVTQTPRYLIKTRGQQVTLSCSPISGHRSVSWYQQTPGQGLQFLFEYFSETQRNKGNFPGRFSGRQFSNSRSEMNVSTLELGDSALYLCASSLNSPQQGRETQYFGPGTRLLVL.

As regards this clone: Distinct nucleotide sequences in the sample also encode this CDR3. The CDR3 DNA sequence: TGCGCCAGCAGCTTGAGGGGCTCTGGAAACACCATATATTTT. It translates to CASSLRGSGNTIYF. This chain joins TRBV5-1 and TRBJ1-3, with D tentatively TRBD1 (5 bases). Trimming took 1 base from V and 0 from J, leaving 5 bases between them. The CDR3 contains 14 residues. Germline lookup yields CDR1 SGHRS and CDR2 YFSETQ.

The sample holds one count of this clone. The gene calls are TRBV7-9 and TRBJ2-7; 9 nucleotides align to TRBD1. The CDR3 has 15 amino acids. V was pared by 5 bases and J by 5 bases, with 10 bases of the junction left unmatched. Germline lookup yields CDR1 SEHNR and CDR2 FQNEAQ (reference sequence). CDR3 residues: CASSPRGQGVNEQYF. CDR3 nucleotide sequence: TGTGCCAGCAGCCCCAGGGGACAGGGAGTTAACGAGCAGTACTTC. The entire variable domain, with the rest obtained from reference TRBV7-9 and TRBJ2-7, is as follows: DTGVSQNPRHKITKRGQNVTFRCDPISEHNRLYWYRQTLGQGPEFLTYFQNEAQLEKSRLLSDRFSAERPKGSFSTLEIQRTEQGDSAMYLCASSPRGQGVNEQYFGPGTRLTVT.

Concerning this clone itself: This CDR3 is also generated by other DNA sequences in the sample. The V gene is TRBV7-2, the J gene TRBJ1-5, with D uncertain. This CDR3 has 13 amino acids. Trimming cost V 5 bases and J 2 bases, with 7 bases left between them. The germline gives CDR1 SGHTA, CDR2 FQGNSA. The CDR3 loop reads CASSPRGNQPQHF. As DNA, the CDR3 is TGTGCCAGCAGCCCCCGGGGCAATCAGCCCCAGCATTTT.

The gene calls are TRBV9 and TRBJ2-2; 7 positions match TRBD2. The germline V gene has CDR1 SGDLS and CDR2 YYNGEE. This CDR3 region has 16 residues. Trimming at V came to 1 base and at J to 5 bases, leaving 8 bases not matched to a gene. Here the CDR3 reads CASSVSAGDWTGELFF. CDR3 DNA: TGTGCCAGCAGCGTAAGCGCGGGAGATTGGACCGGGGAGCTGTTTTTT.

CDR3 coding DNA: TGCGCCAGCAGCTCTGGCAGGGTGGATGGCTACACCTTC. It translates to CASSSGRVDGYTF. This chain uses TRBV5-1 with TRBJ1-2, with D possibly matching TRBD1 (5 bases). V gave up 3 bases and J gave up 6 bases, with 12 bases separating them. The CDR3 has 13 residues. Germline CDR1 SGHRS, CDR2 YFSETQ.

The V and J genes are TRBV19 and TRBJ2-7; D may be TRBD2 (6 bases). CDR1 is LNHDA, CDR2 SQIVND, per germline (reference sequence). Trimming took 3 bases from V and 2 from J, leaving 11 bases between them. The CDR3 length is 14 residues. Written as DNA, the CDR3 is TGTGCCAGTAGTATTAAGGGAGGAACCTACGAGCAGTACTTC. Its protein is CASSIKGGTYEQYF.

V usage is TRBV6-5 and J usage is TRBJ1-1; D gene unclear. The germline V gene encodes CDR1 MNHEY and CDR2 SVGAGI. The CDR3 totals 11 residues. The V end was cut by 5 bases, the J end by 3 bases, with 4 bases between. The CDR3, as DNA: TGTGCCAGCAGTCGAGACACTGAAGCTTTCTTT. Protein product: CASSRDTEAFF.

The J gene is TRBJ1-6, the V gene TRBV19, with D tentatively TRBD1 (5 bases). CDR1 is LNHDA and CDR2 is SQIVND in the germline V gene (reference sequence). V lost 3 bases, J lost 5 bases, and 11 bases lay in between. The CDR3 has 15 amino acids. CDR3 loop: CASSISDSHNSPLHF. CDR3 DNA sequence: TGTGCCAGTAGTATTTCCGACAGTCATAATTCACCCCTCCACTTT.

This clone was observed once. This chain uses TRBV5-4 with TRBJ1-2; 9 nucleotides agree with TRBD1. After removal of 4 bases from V and 6 bases from J, the junction contained 10 bases not matched to a gene. The CDR3 extends over 15 amino acids. Per germline, CDR1 SGHNT and CDR2 YYREEE (reference sequence). The CDR3: CASSLAAGTGNGYTF. CDR3 sequence (DNA): TGTGCCAGCAGCCTGGCGGCCGGGACAGGGAATGGCTACACCTTC.

The DNA of the CDR3 is TGTGCTAGTGGTCTCCTCCGGGACAGGCATTACTTC. Amino acids: CASGLLRDRHYF. This chain uses TRBV12-5 with TRBJ2-4, with 8 bases identical to TRBD1. V shed 5 bases, J shed 16 bases, and the junction held 10 bases outside the gene matches. The CDR3 length is 12 residues. Germline-derived CDR1 and CDR2 are LGHNT and FRNRAP.

The CDR3 bases are TGTGCCAGCAGTTCCCCCCAGCAGCCCCAGCATTTT. Translating it yields CASSSPQQPQHF. This rearrangement joins TRBV28 to TRBJ1-5; D is unclear. Germline V gene lookup returns CDR1 MDHEN and CDR2 SYDVKM. The CDR3 has 12 amino acids. Trimming stripped 4 bases from V and 7 bases from J, with 8 bases between.

This clone was seen just once. The genes are TRBV7-2 and TRBJ2-3; 11 bases match TRBD2. The CDR3 spans 17 residues. The germline CDR1 and CDR2 sequences are SGHTA and FQGNSA. Unmatched junction bases numbered 5, after V lost 2 bases and J lost 1 base. CDR3 sequence (DNA): TGTGCCAGCAGCTTACCTTCGGGACTAGCGGGCACAGATACGCAGTATTTT. This codes for CASSLPSGLAGTDTQYF.

The chain uses TRBV29-1 and TRBJ1-2; 7 positions match TRBD1. The CDR3 totals 11 residues. The junction had 3 bases not matched to a gene; V was cut back by 3 bases and J by 8 bases. Germline V gives CDR1 SQVTM, CDR2 ANQGSEA. The chain's CDR3 is CSVETGYGYTF. The CDR3 nucleotides are TGCAGCGTTGAGACAGGGTACGGCTACACCTTC.

To note about this clone: The junction shows a germline mismatch at one end, possibly a read error. The chain recombines TRBV7-7 with TRBJ2-2, with a possible D match to TRBD2 (6 bases). The CDR3 length is 14 residues. The V gene's germline CDR1 is SSHAT and CDR2 FNYEAQ (reference sequence). Here the CDR3 reads CASSPRGATGELFF. The CDR3 coding sequence is TGTGCTAGCAGCCCTCGCGGGGCCACCGGGGAGCTGTTTTTT. The full variable domain, with the rest looked up from reference TRBV7-7 and TRBJ2-2, is GAGVSQSPRYKVTKRGQDVTLRCDPISSHATLYWYQQALGQGPEFLTYFNYEAQPDKSGLPSDRFSAERPEGSISTLTIQRTEQRDSAMYRCASSPRGATGELFFGEGSRLTVL.

This chain uses TRBV28 with TRBJ2-1; no clear D gene. The germline V gene encodes CDR1 MDHEN and CDR2 SYDVKM. The CDR3 has 13 residues. Between the trimmed V and J ends, which lost 8 bases and 2 bases, there was a span of 10 bases. The CDR3 protein is CASVPTPYNEQFF. The CDR3 nucleotides read TGTGCCAGCGTCCCTACCCCCTACAATGAGCAGTTCTTC.

The chain combines TRBV28 with TRBJ2-2; the D gene is possibly TRBD1 (6 bases). The germline V and J ends were trimmed by 5 bases and 7 bases, with 20 bases remaining between them. The germline V gene encodes CDR1 MDHEN and CDR2 SYDVKM. The CDR3 has 16 amino acids. The CDR3, as DNA: TGTGCCAGCAGTAAGCAATTACAGGGCCCCAGCGGGGAGCTGTTTTTT. Translated: CASSKQLQGPSGELFF.

The V call is TRBV30, the J call TRBJ1-3; D remains unclear. The CDR3 has 12 amino acids. CDR1 is GTSNPN, CDR2 SVGIG, per germline (reference sequence). The V end lost 0 bases, the J end lost 7 bases, and 7 bases lay between the germline ends. The CDR3 DNA reads TGTGCCTGGAGTGTAACGGAGAACACCATATATTTT. Translation gives CAWSVTENTIYF.

The table lists this clone with a count of one. J is TRBJ1-1 and V is TRBV25-1, with 7 bases aligning to TRBD1. The CDR3 spans 15 residues. Germline V gives CDR1 MGHDK, CDR2 SYGVNS. V gave up 2 bases and J gave up 5 bases; unmatched junction bases: 8. CDR3 sequence: CASSEDRVLRTEAFF. CDR3 nucleotides: TGTGCCAGCAGTGAAGACAGGGTATTACGGACTGAAGCTTTCTTT.

The J gene is TRBJ2-5, the V gene TRBV24-1; 7 nucleotides match TRBD2. The V and J ends lost 5 bases and 4 bases, in that order; junction bases with no gene match: 6. CDR1 KGHDR and CDR2 SFDVKD come from the germline V gene. The CDR3 runs 14 residues. CDR3 DNA sequence: TGTGCCACCAGTGGAGCAGGGAGGGGAGAGACCCAGTACTTC. Translating it yields CATSGAGRGETQYF.

The V and J genes are TRBV5-1 and TRBJ1-2, with D possibly being TRBD1 (5 bases). The CDR3 has 17 amino acids. Trimming shortened V by 1 base and J by 8 bases, and 24 bases separated the two germline ends. Germline CDR1 SGHRS, CDR2 YFSETQ. The CDR3 coding sequence is TGCGCCAGCAGCTTGAATTTGCCGGGACTGGCTGCGGACGGCTACACCTTC. It yields the protein CASSLNLPGLAADGYTF.

The chain employs TRBV2 and TRBJ1-2; 7 nucleotides agree with TRBD1. After removal of 5 bases from V and 4 bases from J, the junction contained 13 bases not matched to a gene. Germline V gene lookup returns CDR1 SNHLY and CDR2 FYNNEI. The CDR3 totals 16 residues. The CDR3 spells CASSRTGRGEVYGYTF. The DNA for the CDR3 is TGTGCCAGCAGTCGGACAGGCCGGGGCGAGGTCTATGGCTACACCTTC.

The chain recombines TRBV18 with TRBJ1-3; D gene unclear. The CDR3 extends over 17 amino acids. Trimming left V 3 bases short and J 0 bases short, with 15 bases between. Per germline, CDR1 KGHSH and CDR2 LQKENI. DNA of the CDR3: TGTGCCAGCTCACCCAGGTCCGGACTGATCTCTGGAAACACCATATATTTT. As protein: CASSPRSGLISGNTIYF.

This chain joins TRBV6-5 and TRBJ2-1; no definite D call. CDR3 size: 14 residues. V lost 8 bases and J lost 7, with 18 bases in between. Germline V gene data show CDR1 as MNHEY and CDR2 as SVGAGI. The DNA of the CDR3 is TGTGCCAGCGCCAGATCCACGGGTCAGAATGAGCAGTTCTTC. It is translated as CASARSTGQNEQFF.

The rearrangement uses TRBV2 and TRBJ2-2; possibly TRBD1 for D (6 bases). The CDR3 extends over 21 amino acids. Looked up from germline, CDR1 is SNHLY and CDR2 is FYNNEI. V was trimmed by 4 bases and J by 1 base, leaving 28 bases between them. CDR3 sequence (DNA): TGTGCCAGCAGTGGGGGCGACAGGCCGAATTTGCCCATCAAGAACACCGGGGAGCTGTTTTTT. Protein product: CASSGGDRPNLPIKNTGELFF.

The rearrangement links TRBV7-8 to TRBJ2-7; 12 positions agree with TRBD2. V shed 2 bases and J 2 bases; nucleotides not matched to a gene: 1. This CDR3 comprises 15 residues. CDR1 and CDR2 (germline): SGHVS, FQNEAQ. In DNA form, the CDR3 reads TGTGCCAGCAGCTTAAGACTAGCGGGAGCCTACGAGCAGTACTTC. It translates to CASSLRLAGAYEQYF.

Note on this clone: An end of the junction does not agree with germline; a read error may underlie this. This chain connects TRBV7-7 to TRBJ2-1; 8 nucleotides line up with TRBD2. Germline V lookup: CDR1 SSHAT, CDR2 FNYEAQ (reference sequence). CDR3 length: 15 residues. The CDR3: CASSPGTSAYNEQFF. Written as DNA, the CDR3 is TGTGCTAGCAGCCCCGGGACTAGTGCATACAATGAGCAGTTCTTC.